This T cell receptor beta chain comes out of a study of OX40 agonist ivuxolimab in advanced cancers. Overall study: A mean age of approximately 60 years, range roughly 20 to 85, was recorded, and approximately 80% were male.

General study points: Within 6 weeks, CD4+ and CD8+ blood T cells expanded clonally at 0.1 to 3.0 mg/kg. Antigen targets of the expanded peripheral T cells went undetermined. The average count of expanded clones was higher among CD8+ T cells than among CD4+.

The data were produced by immunoSEQ multiplex PCR, yet TCRdb's version contains in-frame clones alone and is incomplete. The data contain tens of thousands of clones, 84% of them singletons. V was pared by 3 bases and J by 4 bases, with 4 bases of the junction left unmatched. Germline CDR1 reads KGHSH; CDR2 reads LQKENI. This CDR3 contains 15 residues. Points on this clone: Its target is unknown.

The material sequenced was CD4+ or CD8+ T cells sorted from blood, taken in a trial of the OX40 agonist ivuxolimab. The V and J genes are TRBV18 and TRBJ1-5, with TRBD1 matching 9 bases. The source of this sequence is an adult with an advanced solid tumor such as melanoma, head and neck, liver or kidney cancer. CDR3 residues: CASSPGQGTNQPQHF. The CDR3 region has the DNA TGTGCCAGCTCACCGGGACAGGGAACGAATCAGCCCCAGCATTTT.